These 15 T cell receptor beta chains came from one sample sequenced in a study of regulatory T cells in long-lasting Graves disease. Relying on iRepertoire HTBI primers and Arm-PCR of CDR3 regions, the team built TCR beta libraries. TCRdb analysed the multiplex PCR reads with MiXCR anew, one entry per CDR3 protein. The sample contains about half a million distinct CDR3 sequences, less than 25% of which appear only once. Time point here: persistent/refractory GD, antithyroid drugs over 5 years with positive TRAb. Making the TCR library involved RNA that had been extracted from PBMCs. Sequencing used peripheral blood mononuclear cells (PBMCs), obtained when the disease was refractory, from a patient treated with antithyroid drugs. Receptors originate from a female donor with Graves disease.

V usage is TRBV6-1 and J usage is TRBJ1-6; D is possibly TRBD1 (5 bases). Germline CDR1 is MNHNS and CDR2 is SASEGT. V lost 0 bases to trimming and J lost 7 bases, with 7 bases between them. CDR3 length equals 14 residues. CDR3 residues: CASSEAGDNSPLHF. DNA of the CDR3: TGTGCCAGCAGTGAAGCAGGGGACAATTCACCCCTCCACTTT.

This chain connects TRBV30 to TRBJ1-5, with D possibly being TRBD1 (5 bases). V was pared by 2 bases and J by 3 bases, with 8 bases between. The CDR3 totals 13 residues. CDR1 GTSNPN and CDR2 SVGIG come from the germline V gene (reference sequence). CDR3 nucleotides: TGTGCCTGGAGTAAACAGGACAATCAGCCCCAGCATTTT. Translated, it gives CAWSKQDNQPQHF.

V is TRBV9 and J is TRBJ1-1; D is undetermined. V was cut by 3 bases and J by 1 base, with 7 bases left in between. This CDR3 is built from 13 residues. From germline, CDR1 is SGDLS and CDR2 YYNGEE. CDR3 residues: CASSDTPNTEAFF. As DNA, the CDR3 is TGTGCCAGCAGCGATACACCGAACACTGAAGCTTTCTTT.

In this sample, this clonotype turned up once. V is TRBV4-1 and J is TRBJ2-7, with D uncertain. The CDR3 covers 13 residues. The germline CDR1 and CDR2 sequences are MGHRA and YSYEKL. Deletions cut 0 bases from V and 5 bases from J, with 8 bases between. CDR3 nucleotides: TGCGCCAGCAGCCAAGATCTTTGGGACGAGCAGTACTTC. This gives the protein CASSQDLWDEQYF.

CDR3 region: CASSSIRGGEQETQYF. DNA for the CDR3: TGTGCCAGCAGCTCCATTCGGGGGGGCGAGCAAGAGACCCAGTACTTC. This chain joins TRBV3-1 and TRBJ2-5; 8 bases are shared with TRBD2. V was clipped by 5 bases and J by 2 bases; unmatched bases: 10. CDR1 LGHDT and CDR2 YNNKEL come from the germline V gene (reference sequence). The CDR3 consists of 16 residues.

The V gene is TRBV5-1, the J gene TRBJ2-2; 12 nucleotides align to TRBD2. The ends lost 3 bases at V and 5 bases at J; junction bases unmatched: 5. Germline CDR1 reads SGHRS; CDR2 reads YFSETQ. This CDR3 is 16 amino acids long. CDR3 bases: TGCGCCAGCAGCTCGACTAGCGGGAGTTCAACCGGGGAGCTGTTTTTT. It translates to CASSSTSGSSTGELFF.

The chain joins TRBV29-1 to TRBJ2-7; 11 bases match TRBD1. The germline V gene has CDR1 SQVTM and CDR2 ANQGSEA. This CDR3 contains 15 residues. The junction had 4 bases not matched to a gene; V was cut back by 1 base and J by 2 bases. The CDR3 is CSVEGGQGGTYEQYF. The CDR3 DNA is TGCAGCGTTGAAGGGGGACAGGGGGGAACCTACGAGCAGTACTTC.

This clonotype occurred many times. The CDR3 region is CASKTGTSTETQYF. Here the CDR3 DNA reads TGTGCCAGCAAAACCGGGACTAGCACAGAGACCCAGTACTTC. The chain is built from TRBV12-3 or TRBV12-4 and TRBJ2-5; the match to TRBD2 covers 9 bases. The CDR3 has 14 amino acids. V dropped 7 bases and J dropped 4; count of bases not matched to a gene: 7.

This clonotype was detected ten times or more. The J gene is TRBJ1-2, the V gene TRBV10-3, with 7 bases fitting TRBD1. There are 14 residues in the CDR3. CDR1 and CDR2 (germline): ENHRY, SYGVKD. Germline trimming cut 3 bases from V and 8 bases from J; bases unmatched to any gene: 9. The CDR3 bases are TGTGCCATCAGTGATTCGACAGGGAAACTCGGCTACACCTTC. Translating it yields CAISDSTGKLGYTF.

This clonotype turned up a few times. The chain links TRBV12-3 or TRBV12-4 to TRBJ1-3; 7 bases are shared with TRBD1. The J segment lost 1 base and the V segment lost 9 bases, leaving 3 bases of the junction unmatched. This CDR3 spans 13 amino acids. Here the CDR3 reads CASMTGSGNTIYF. The CDR3 DNA reads as TGTGCCAGTATGACAGGGTCTGGAAACACCATATATTTT.

This chain links TRBV28 with TRBJ2-7; TRBD1 matches 8 bases. The V and J ends lost 5 bases and 4 bases, in that order; junction bases with no gene match: 10. From germline, CDR1 is MDHEN and CDR2 SYDVKM. There are 15 residues in the CDR3. The CDR3, as DNA: TGTGCCAGCAGTATATTACCAGGGGGCTCGTACGAGCAGTACTTC. Translation: CASSILPGGSYEQYF.

This clonotype showed up many times. The gene calls are TRBV7-9 and TRBJ1-2; D is unclear. The germline CDR1 and CDR2 sequences are SEHNR and FQNEAQ (reference sequence). The CDR3 has 12 amino acids. Trimming left V 3 bases short and J 8 bases short, with 10 bases between. In DNA form, the CDR3 reads TGTGCCAGCAGCTTTCAAACGGCCGGCTACACCTTC. Protein product: CASSFQTAGYTF. Looking up the rest from reference TRBV7-9 and TRBJ1-2 gives the full variable domain: DTGVSQNPRHKITKRGQNVTFRCDPISEHNRLYWYRQTLGQGPEFLTYFQNEAQLEKSRLLSDRFSAERPKGSFSTLEIQRTEQGDSAMYLCASSFQTAGYTFGSGTRLTVV.

This sequence joins TRBV6-2 or TRBV6-3 and TRBJ1-1; 7 nucleotides line up with TRBD1. The CDR3 runs 16 residues. Germline CDR1 and CDR2: MNHEY and SVGEGT. V lost 0 bases to trimming and J lost 4 bases; unmatched junction nucleotides: 8. CDR3 loop: CASSYSIYEGATEAFF. DNA of the CDR3: TGTGCCAGCAGTTACTCCATTTATGAGGGGGCCACTGAAGCTTTCTTT.

This chain uses TRBV6-1 with TRBJ1-5; tentatively, D is TRBD1 (6 bases). Trimming shortened V by 6 bases and J by 0 bases, and 18 bases separated the two germline ends. Looked up from germline, CDR1 is MNHNS and CDR2 is SASEGT. The CDR3 has 17 residues. In DNA, the CDR3 is TGTGCCAGCAGCCTCGGGACACTCTTACATAGCAATCAGCCCCAGCATTTT. As protein: CASSLGTLLHSNQPQHF.

This clonotype was counted ten times or more. The J gene is TRBJ2-5, the V gene TRBV28; tentatively, D is TRBD1 or TRBD2 (5 bases each). Germline values: CDR1 MDHEN, CDR2 SYDVKM. The CDR3 extends over 12 amino acids. Trimming took off 10 bases at V and 5 bases at J, with 14 bases between the two ends. The CDR3 DNA reads TGTGCCACCGCTGGGGGTCACGAGACCCAGTACTTC. Protein: CATAGGHETQYF.